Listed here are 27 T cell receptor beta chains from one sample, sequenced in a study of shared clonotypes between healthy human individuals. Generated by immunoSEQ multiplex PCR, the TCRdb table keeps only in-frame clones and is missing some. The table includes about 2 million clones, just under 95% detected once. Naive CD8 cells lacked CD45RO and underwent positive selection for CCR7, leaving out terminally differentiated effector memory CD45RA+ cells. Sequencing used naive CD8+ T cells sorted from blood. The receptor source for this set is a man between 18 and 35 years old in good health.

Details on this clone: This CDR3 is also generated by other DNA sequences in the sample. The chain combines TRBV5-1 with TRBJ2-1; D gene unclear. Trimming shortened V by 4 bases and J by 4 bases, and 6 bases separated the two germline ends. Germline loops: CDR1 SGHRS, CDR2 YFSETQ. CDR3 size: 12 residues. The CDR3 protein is CASSPDYNEQFF. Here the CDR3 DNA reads TGCGCCAGCAGCCCCGATTACAATGAGCAGTTCTTC.

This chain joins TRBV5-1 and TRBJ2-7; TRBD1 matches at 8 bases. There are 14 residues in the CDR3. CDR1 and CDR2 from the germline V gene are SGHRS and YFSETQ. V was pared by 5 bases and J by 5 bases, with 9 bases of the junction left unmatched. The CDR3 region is CASSYRTGSHEQYF. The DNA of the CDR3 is TGCGCCAGCAGTTATAGGACAGGGTCCCACGAGCAGTACTTC.

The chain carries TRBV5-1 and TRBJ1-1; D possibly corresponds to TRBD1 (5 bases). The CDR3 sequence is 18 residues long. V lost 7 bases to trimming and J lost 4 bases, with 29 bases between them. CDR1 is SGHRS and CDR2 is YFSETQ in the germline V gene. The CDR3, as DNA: TGCGCCAGCTGCCCCCTAATAGGGGATATGTATAGGTGCACTGAAGCTTTCTTT. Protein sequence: CASCPLIGDMYRCTEAFF.

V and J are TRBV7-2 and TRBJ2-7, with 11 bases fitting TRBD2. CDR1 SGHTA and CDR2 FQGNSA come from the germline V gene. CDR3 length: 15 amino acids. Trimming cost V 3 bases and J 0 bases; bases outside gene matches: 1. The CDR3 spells CASSFGLAGSYEQYF. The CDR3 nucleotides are TGTGCCAGCAGCTTCGGACTAGCGGGCTCCTACGAGCAGTACTTC.

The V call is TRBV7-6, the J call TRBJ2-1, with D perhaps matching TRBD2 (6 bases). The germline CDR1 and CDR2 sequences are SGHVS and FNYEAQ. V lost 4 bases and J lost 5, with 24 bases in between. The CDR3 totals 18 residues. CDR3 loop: CASSYRTGAEWDHNEQFF. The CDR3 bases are TGTGCCAGCAGCTATCGTACGGGAGCGGAGTGGGACCACAATGAGCAGTTCTTC.

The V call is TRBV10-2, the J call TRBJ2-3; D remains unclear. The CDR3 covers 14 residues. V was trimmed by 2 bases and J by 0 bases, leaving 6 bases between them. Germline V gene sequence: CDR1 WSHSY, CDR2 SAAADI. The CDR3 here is CASSEPSSTDTQYF. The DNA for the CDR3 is TGCGCCAGCAGTGAGCCTTCTAGCACAGATACGCAGTATTTT.

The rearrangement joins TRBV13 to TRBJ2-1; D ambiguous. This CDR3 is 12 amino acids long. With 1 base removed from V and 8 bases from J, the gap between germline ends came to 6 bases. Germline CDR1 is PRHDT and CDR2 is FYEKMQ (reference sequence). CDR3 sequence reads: CASSLVSYEQFF. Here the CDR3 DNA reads TGTGCCAGCAGCTTAGTTTCATATGAGCAGTTCTTC.

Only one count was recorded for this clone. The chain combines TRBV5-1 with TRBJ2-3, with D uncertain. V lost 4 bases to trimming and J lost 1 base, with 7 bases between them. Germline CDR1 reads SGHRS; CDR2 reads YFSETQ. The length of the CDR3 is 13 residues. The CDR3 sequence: CASSPEGTDTQYF. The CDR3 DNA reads TGCGCCAGCAGCCCCGAGGGCACAGATACGCAGTATTTT.

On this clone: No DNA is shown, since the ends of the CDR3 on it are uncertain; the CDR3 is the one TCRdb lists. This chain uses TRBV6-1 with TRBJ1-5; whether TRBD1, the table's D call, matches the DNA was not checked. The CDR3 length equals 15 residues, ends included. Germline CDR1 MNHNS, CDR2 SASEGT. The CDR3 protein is CASSVWQWSNQPQHF.

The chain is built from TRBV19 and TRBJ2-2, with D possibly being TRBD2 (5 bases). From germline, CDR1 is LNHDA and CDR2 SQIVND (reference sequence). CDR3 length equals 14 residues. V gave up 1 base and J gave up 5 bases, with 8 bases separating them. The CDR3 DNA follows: TGTGCCAGTAGTATAGGGGGAGAAACCGGGGAGCTGTTTTTT. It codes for CASSIGGETGELFF.

The CDR3 DNA sequence: TGTGCCAGCAGCCTACAGGGGGCTGAGCAGTTCTTC. Translating it yields CASSLQGAEQFF. V usage is TRBV5-6 and J usage is TRBJ2-1; TRBD1 matches at 9 bases. With V trimmed by 4 bases and J by 9 bases, 2 bases remained unmatched. This CDR3 is 12 amino acids long. CDR1 and CDR2 from the germline V gene are SGHDT and YYEEEE.

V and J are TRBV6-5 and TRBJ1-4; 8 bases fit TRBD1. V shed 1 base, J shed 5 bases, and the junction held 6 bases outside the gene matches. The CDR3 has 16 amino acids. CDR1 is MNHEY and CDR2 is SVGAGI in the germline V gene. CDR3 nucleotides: TGTGCCAGCAGTTACTTAAGTACAGGGGGGAATGAAAAACTGTTTTTT. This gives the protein CASSYLSTGGNEKLFF.

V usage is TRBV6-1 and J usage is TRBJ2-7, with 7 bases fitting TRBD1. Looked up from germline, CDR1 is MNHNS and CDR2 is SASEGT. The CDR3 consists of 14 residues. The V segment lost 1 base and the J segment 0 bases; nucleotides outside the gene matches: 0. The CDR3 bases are TGTGCCAGCAGTGAAGAGGGGGCCTCCTACGAGCAGTACTTC. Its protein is CASSEEGASYEQYF.

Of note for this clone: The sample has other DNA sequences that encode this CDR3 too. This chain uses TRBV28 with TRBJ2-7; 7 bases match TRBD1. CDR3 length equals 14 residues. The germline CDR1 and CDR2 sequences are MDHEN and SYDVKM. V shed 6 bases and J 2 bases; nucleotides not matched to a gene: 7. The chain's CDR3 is CASSSTGTAYEQYF. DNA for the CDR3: TGTGCCAGCAGCTCGACCGGGACAGCCTACGAGCAGTACTTC. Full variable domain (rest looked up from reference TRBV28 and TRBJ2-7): DVKVTQSSRYLVKRTGEKVFLECVQDMDHENMFWYRQDPGLGLRLIYFSYDVKMKEKGDIPEGYSVSREKKERFSLILESASTNQTSMYLCASSSTGTAYEQYFGPGTRLTVT.

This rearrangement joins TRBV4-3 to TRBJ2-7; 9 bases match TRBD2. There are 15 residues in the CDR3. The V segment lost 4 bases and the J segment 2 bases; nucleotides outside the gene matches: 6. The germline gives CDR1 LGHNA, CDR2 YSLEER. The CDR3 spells CASSPTSGQPYEQYF. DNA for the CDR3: TGCGCCAGCAGCCCGACTAGCGGCCAACCCTACGAGCAGTACTTC.

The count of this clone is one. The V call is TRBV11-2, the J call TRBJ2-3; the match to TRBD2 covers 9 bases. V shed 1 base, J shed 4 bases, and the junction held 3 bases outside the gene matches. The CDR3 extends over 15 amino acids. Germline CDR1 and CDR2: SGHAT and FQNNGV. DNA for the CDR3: TGTGCCAGCAGCTTAGTAGCGGGGGTGGCAGATACGCAGTATTTT. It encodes CASSLVAGVADTQYF.

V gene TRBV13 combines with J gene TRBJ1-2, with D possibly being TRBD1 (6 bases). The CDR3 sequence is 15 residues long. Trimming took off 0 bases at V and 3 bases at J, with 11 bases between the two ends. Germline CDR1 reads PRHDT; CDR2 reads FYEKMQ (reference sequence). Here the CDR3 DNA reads TGTGCCAGCAGCTTAGGGACAGGAACTGACTATGGCTACACCTTC. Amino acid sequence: CASSLGTGTDYGYTF.

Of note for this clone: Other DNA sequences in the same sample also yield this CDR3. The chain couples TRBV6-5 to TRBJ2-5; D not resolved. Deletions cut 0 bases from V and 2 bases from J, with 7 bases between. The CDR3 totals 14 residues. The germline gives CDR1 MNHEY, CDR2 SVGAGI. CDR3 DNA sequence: TGTGCCAGCAGTTACTCTGTGGGACAAGAGACCCAGTACTTC. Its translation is CASSYSVGQETQYF.

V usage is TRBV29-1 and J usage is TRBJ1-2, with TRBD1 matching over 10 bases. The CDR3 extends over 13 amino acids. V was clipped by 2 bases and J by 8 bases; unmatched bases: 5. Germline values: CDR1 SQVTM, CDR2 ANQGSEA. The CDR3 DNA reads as TGCAGCGTTGAAAAGGACAGGGGGAACGGCTACACCTTC. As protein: CSVEKDRGNGYTF.

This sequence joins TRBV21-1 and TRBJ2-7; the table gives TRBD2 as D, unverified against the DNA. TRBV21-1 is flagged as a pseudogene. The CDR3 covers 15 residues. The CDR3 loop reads CASSKEVAGGYEQYF. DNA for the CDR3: TGTGCCAGCAGCAAAGAAGTGGCGGGAGGGTACGAGCAGTACTTC.

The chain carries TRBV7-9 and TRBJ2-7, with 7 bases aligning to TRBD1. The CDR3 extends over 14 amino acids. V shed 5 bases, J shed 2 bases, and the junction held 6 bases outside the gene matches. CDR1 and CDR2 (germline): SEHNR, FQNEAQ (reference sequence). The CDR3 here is CASSTTGRAYEQYF. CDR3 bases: TGTGCCAGCAGCACGACAGGGAGAGCCTACGAGCAGTACTTC.

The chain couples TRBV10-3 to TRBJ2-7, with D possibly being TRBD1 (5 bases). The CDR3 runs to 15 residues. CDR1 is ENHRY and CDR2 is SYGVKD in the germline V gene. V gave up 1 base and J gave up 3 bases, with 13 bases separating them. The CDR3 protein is CAISEFRADDYEQYF. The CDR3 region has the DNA TGTGCCATCAGTGAGTTCAGGGCTGATGACTACGAGCAGTACTTC.

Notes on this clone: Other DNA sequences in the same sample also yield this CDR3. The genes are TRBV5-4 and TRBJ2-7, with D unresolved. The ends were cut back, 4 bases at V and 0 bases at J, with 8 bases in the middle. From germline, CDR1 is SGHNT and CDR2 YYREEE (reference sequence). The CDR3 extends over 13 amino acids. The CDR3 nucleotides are TGTGCCAGCAGCGGCCGCGACTCCTACGAGCAGTACTTC. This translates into CASSGRDSYEQYF.

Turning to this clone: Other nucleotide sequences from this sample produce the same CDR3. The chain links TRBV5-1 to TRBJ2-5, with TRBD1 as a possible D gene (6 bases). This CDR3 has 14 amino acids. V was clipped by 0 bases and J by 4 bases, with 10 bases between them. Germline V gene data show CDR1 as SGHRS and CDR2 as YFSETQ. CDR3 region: CASSLGQGLETQYF. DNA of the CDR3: TGCGCCAGCAGCTTGGGGCAGGGGCTAGAGACCCAGTACTTC.

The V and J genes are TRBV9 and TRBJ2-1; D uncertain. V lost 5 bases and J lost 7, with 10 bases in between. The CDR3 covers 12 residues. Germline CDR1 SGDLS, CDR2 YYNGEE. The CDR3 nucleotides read TGTGCCAGCAGAAAGGACGGGAATGAGCAGTTCTTC. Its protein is CASRKDGNEQFF.

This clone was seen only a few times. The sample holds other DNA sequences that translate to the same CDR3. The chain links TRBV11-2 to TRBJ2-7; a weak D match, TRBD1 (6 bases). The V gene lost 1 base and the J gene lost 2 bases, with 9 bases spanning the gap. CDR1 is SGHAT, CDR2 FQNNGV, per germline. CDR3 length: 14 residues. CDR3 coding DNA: TGTGCCAGCAGCTTAGGGGCAGGGGCCTACGAGCAGTACTTC. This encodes CASSLGAGAYEQYF.

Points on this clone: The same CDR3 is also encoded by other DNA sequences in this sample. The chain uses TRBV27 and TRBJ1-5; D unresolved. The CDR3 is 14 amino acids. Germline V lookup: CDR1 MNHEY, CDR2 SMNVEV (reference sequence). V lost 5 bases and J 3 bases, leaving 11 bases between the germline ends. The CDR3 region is CASSTGGSNQPQHF. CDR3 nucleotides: TGTGCCAGCAGTACTGGAGGGTCCAATCAGCCCCAGCATTTT.